This T cell receptor (beta chain) comes out of a study of CD8+ T cells in alopecia areata. Study results and caveats: Resident alphabeta T cells of normal skin are also sequenced in scalp samples.

CDR3 length equals 14 residues. Losses at the gene ends were 7 bases for V and 2 bases for J; bases not matched to a gene: 4. From germline, CDR1 is FNHDT and CDR2 SITEND (reference sequence). This clone was seen only a few times. Its antigen remains unidentified. All gene names here are mouse names. The CDR3 is cut off 4 residues early in the read; its end comes from the germline J gene. Pooled cutaneous lymph node cells were sorted using CD4, CD8alpha, NKG2D, NKG2ACE and other markers. Reverse transcribed after extraction, RNA yielded cDNA as the sequencing template. Some clones are missing from TCRdb's copy, which holds only in-frame ones; the method was immunoSEQ multiplex PCR. The sample presents 200,000 to 300,000 clones, none singletons.

The clonotype originates from a C3H/HeJ mouse with alopecia areata. MHC haplotype of the mouse line: H2-k. The sequencing input was CD4+ T cells sorted from a lymph node. This chain joins TRBV19 and TRBJ2-2; 8 bases are a match to TRBD2. The CDR3 loop reads CASRLGPNTGQLYF. CDR3 bases read: TGTGCCAGCCGACTGGGGCCCAACACCGGG.